This T cell receptor (beta chain) originates from a study of graft-versus-host responses after intestinal transplantation. The data were produced by immunoSEQ multiplex PCR, yet TCRdb's version contains in-frame clones alone and is incomplete. The data contain fewer than 50,000 clones, roughly 91% of them singletons. Germline assignment: CDR1 SGHRS and CDR2 YFSETQ. The CDR3 runs 16 residues. With V trimmed by 0 bases and J by 0 bases, 2 bases remained unmatched. The sample here was PBMCs, taken 524 days after transplant. The receptor's source is a human patient who received an intestinal transplant, so some T cells may come from the graft donor. J is TRBJ2-1 and V is TRBV5-1; 8 nucleotides line up with TRBD2. The CDR3 bases are TGCGCCAGCAGCTTGGTTGCGGGGGGCTCCTACAATGAGCAGTTCTTC. Translated: CASSLVAGGSYNEQFF.